One and the same sample provided the 20 T cell receptor beta chains below, sequenced in a study of cytomegalovirus exposure and HLA in healthy donors. The PCR had 60 Vbeta and 13 Jbeta primers. Clones were sequenced by immunoSEQ multiplex PCR, and TCRdb holds only the in-frame ones, with some missing. The table includes about 98,000 clones, over 70% detected once. The sequencing input was PBMCs. These receptors were collected from a man aged 18 to 35 in good health and CMV-seropositive.

This clone qualifies as medium-sized. The identical CDR3 is also encoded by other nucleotide sequences in the sample. Here the CDR3 reads CASSLWASYEQYF. The CDR3 DNA follows: TGCGCCAGCAGCTTGTGGGCCAGTTACGAGCAGTACTTC. The chain recombines TRBV5-1 with TRBJ2-7; D unclear. With 1 base removed from V and 4 bases from J, the gap between germline ends came to 9 bases. CDR3 size: 13 residues. The germline V gene has CDR1 SGHRS and CDR2 YFSETQ.

The V call is TRBV28, the J call TRBJ2-1; tentatively, D is TRBD2 (8 bases). Germline V gives CDR1 MDHEN, CDR2 SYDVKM. The V and J ends lost 5 bases and 0 bases respectively, with 14 bases between them. The CDR3 covers 16 residues. CDR3 residues: CASSREGTVSYNEQFF. Written as DNA, the CDR3 is TGTGCCAGCAGTCGGGAGGGGACAGTCTCCTACAATGAGCAGTTCTTC.

This chain joins TRBV19 and TRBJ1-1; D uncertain. CDR3 length: 16 amino acids. V lost 3 bases, J lost 0 bases, and 14 bases lay in between. The germline V gene encodes CDR1 LNHDA and CDR2 SQIVND (reference sequence). For the CDR3, the DNA is TGTGCCAGTAGTATCAAGCCGGGATTATTGAACACTGAAGCTTTCTTT. It is translated as CASSIKPGLLNTEAFF.

This rearrangement joins TRBV20-1 to TRBJ2-7; weak D call: TRBD1 (5 bases). CDR3 length: 11 amino acids. CDR1 and CDR2 (germline): DFQATT, SNEGSKA (reference sequence). CDR3 sequence: CRPAGNDEQYF. In DNA form, the CDR3 reads TGCAGGCCGGCAGGGAACGACGAGCAGTACTTC.

The rearrangement links TRBV5-1 to TRBJ2-1; 12 positions agree with TRBD2. From germline, CDR1 is SGHRS and CDR2 YFSETQ. The V and J ends lost 4 bases and 4 bases, in that order; junction bases with no gene match: 6. The CDR3 is made up of 16 amino acids. CDR3 coding DNA: TGCGCCAGCAGCAGGACTAGCGGGGAAATATACAATGAGCAGTTCTTC. This translates into CASSRTSGEIYNEQFF.

The chain uses TRBV28 and TRBJ2-7; weak D call: TRBD1 (6 bases). The germline V gene has CDR1 MDHEN and CDR2 SYDVKM. The CDR3 runs 12 residues. V dropped 8 bases and J dropped 2 bases, with 10 bases sitting between them. Here the CDR3 DNA reads TGTGCCAGCCGCGCAGGGGCCTACGAGCAGTACTTC. It specifies CASRAGAYEQYF.

The CDR3 nucleotides are TGCAGCGTTGAAACCCCGGGACAGCCATCCGGGGAGCTGTTTTTT. Its translation: CSVETPGQPSGELFF. This rearrangement joins TRBV29-1 to TRBJ2-2; 7 positions agree with TRBD1. The germline V gene has CDR1 SQVTM and CDR2 ANQGSEA. Trimming removed 2 bases from V and 6 bases from J; junction bases left unmatched: 9. The CDR3 is 15 amino acids.

The gene calls are TRBV21-1 and TRBJ1-6; the table's D call, TRBD1, has no DNA check behind it. TRBV21-1 is deemed a pseudogene. The CDR3 length is 23 residues. The CDR3 protein is CASSKEQSGQGTPYRTYNSPLHF. CDR3 bases: TGTGCCAGCAGCAAAGAACAGTCGGGACAGGGAACTCCTTATCGAACATATAATTCACCCCTCCACTTT.

This rearrangement joins TRBV5-4 to TRBJ2-7, with D perhaps TRBD1 (5 bases). The germline CDR1 and CDR2 sequences are SGHNT and YYREEE (reference sequence). V lost 1 base and J lost 3, with 8 bases in between. The CDR3 is 13 residues long. The CDR3 here is CASSLTGLYEQYF. CDR3 DNA sequence: TGTGCCAGCAGCTTGACAGGCCTCTACGAGCAGTACTTC.

The J gene is TRBJ1-2, the V gene TRBV10-1; TRBD1 agrees at 9 bases. Germline CDR1 and CDR2: WNHNN and SYGVQD (reference sequence). The CDR3 is 13 residues long. J lost 7 bases, V lost 3 bases, and 3 bases had no gene match. CDR3 DNA sequence: TGCGCCAGCAGTGACCGGACAGGGGCTGGCTACACCTTC. This encodes CASSDRTGAGYTF.

This clone was seen more than once but under ten times. The CDR3 here is CASRQGARGTGELFF. The CDR3 bases are TGCGCCAGTCGTCAGGGGGCTCGGGGAACCGGGGAGCTGTTTTTT. The gene calls are TRBV10-2 and TRBJ2-2, with 8 bases matching TRBD1. Unmatched junction bases numbered 11, after V lost 9 bases and J lost 5 bases. Looked up from germline, CDR1 is WSHSY and CDR2 is SAAADI. The CDR3 has 15 residues.

J is TRBJ2-3 and V is TRBV4-2; no clear D gene. The CDR3 loop spans 15 amino acids. Deletions cut 0 bases from V and 0 bases from J, with 7 bases between. Per germline, CDR1 LGHNA and CDR2 YNFKEQ. The CDR3 spells CASSQDQYSTDTQYF. CDR3 sequence (DNA): TGTGCCAGCAGCCAAGATCAGTATAGCACAGATACGCAGTATTTT.

This rearrangement joins TRBV29-1 to TRBJ1-1; maybe TRBD1 (5 bases). The CDR3 runs to 11 residues. The germline V gene has CDR1 SQVTM and CDR2 ANQGSEA. Trimming left V 7 bases short and J 10 bases short, with 16 bases between. The CDR3, as DNA: TGCAGCGCTCAAGCCGGGGGGGGAGCTTTCTTT. Residues: CSAQAGGGAFF.

This clone was seen a single time. The chain couples TRBV6-1 to TRBJ2-7; a weak D match, TRBD2 (5 bases). The CDR3 runs to 14 residues. The ends were cut back, 0 bases at V and 3 bases at J, with 9 bases in the middle. Germline V CDR1 and CDR2: MNHNS, SASEGT. CDR3 region: CASSEARVDYEQYF. CDR3 DNA sequence: TGTGCCAGCAGTGAAGCGAGGGTGGACTACGAGCAGTACTTC.

This clone was observed a handful of times. V is TRBV28 and J is TRBJ1-6, with 9 bases fitting TRBD1. This CDR3 region has 14 residues. V was clipped by 2 bases and J by 9 bases; unmatched bases: 2. Germline V lookup: CDR1 MDHEN, CDR2 SYDVKM. In nucleotides, the CDR3 is TGTGCCAGCAGTTTAGGGACAGGGTCTTCACCCCTCCACTTT. Amino acid sequence: CASSLGTGSSPLHF.

There are a few counts of this clone. V usage is TRBV19 and J usage is TRBJ2-5; 12 nucleotides line up with TRBD2. The DNA end is more similar to TRBJ2-7, so the J call may be wrong. CDR3 length equals 16 residues. In germline, CDR1 is LNHDA, CDR2 SQIVND (reference sequence). CDR3 region: CASSPAPTSGGYEQYF. The CDR3 DNA reads TGTGCCAGTAGTCCCGCCCCGACTAGCGGGGGCTACGAGCAGTACTTC.

Here the CDR3 reads CASSLGRGRSNQPQHF. The CDR3 nucleotides read TGTGCCAGCAGCTTAGGCAGGGGGCGTAGCAATCAGCCCCAGCATTTT. The chain employs TRBV11-1 and TRBJ1-5; 8 bases align to TRBD1. Trimming at V came to 1 base and at J to 0 bases, leaving 2 bases not matched to a gene. Germline CDR1 SGHAT, CDR2 FQDESV (reference sequence). The CDR3 is made up of 16 amino acids.

This chain joins TRBV5-4 and TRBJ2-1, with TRBD2 as a possible D gene (5 bases). With 1 base removed from V and 4 bases from J, the gap between germline ends came to 15 bases. CDR3 length: 16 amino acids. CDR1 and CDR2 from the germline V gene are SGHNT and YYREEE (reference sequence). The CDR3 DNA reads as TGTGCCAGCAGCTTGACTCCGGAGGTGAGTTACAATGAGCAGTTCTTC. The encoded protein is CASSLTPEVSYNEQFF. The full variable domain, with the rest looked up from reference TRBV5-4 and TRBJ2-1, is ETGVTQSPTHLIKTRGQQVTLRCSSQSGHNTVSWYQQALGQGPQFIFQYYREEENGRGNFPPRFSGLQFPNYSSELNVNALELDDSALYLCASSLTPEVSYNEQFFGPGTRLTVL.

This chain uses TRBV6-4 with TRBJ2-2; 8 bases line up with TRBD2. This CDR3 contains 15 residues. Per germline, CDR1 MRHNA and CDR2 SNTAGT. Trimming took 6 bases from V and 2 from J; bases not matched to a gene: 5. The DNA for the CDR3 is TGTGCCAGCAGGGAGCGGGGGCTTAACACCGGGGAGCTGTTTTTT. It yields the protein CASRERGLNTGELFF.

The chain carries TRBV9 and TRBJ2-7, with D unresolved. Germline V gene lookup returns CDR1 SGDLS and CDR2 YYNGEE. V dropped 0 bases and J dropped 2 bases, with 15 bases sitting between them. CDR3 length equals 16 residues. CDR3 in DNA: TGTGCCAGCAGCGTAGGTAACGATTTATCGGCCTACGAGCAGTACTTC. Translation: CASSVGNDLSAYEQYF. The variable domain in full, with the rest retrieved from reference TRBV9 and TRBJ2-7, is DSGVTQTPKHLITATGQRVTLRCSPRSGDLSVYWYQQSLDQGLQFLIQYYNGEERAKGNILERFSAQQFPDLHSELNLSSLELGDSALYFCASSVGNDLSAYEQYFGPGTRLTVT.